A single sample gave rise to the 5 T cell receptor beta chains below, sequenced in a study of CD8+ T cells in alopecia areata. The sequencing template was cDNA reverse transcribed from extracted RNA. This table comes from immunoSEQ multiplex PCR, and its TCRdb copy is limited to in-frame clones, with some not included. The sample carries 200,000 to 250,000 clones, about 64% recorded once. Treatment described: oral pan-JAK inhibitor, 5-10 mg twice daily. This specimen consisted of CD4+ T cells sorted from blood, obtained at week 4, from a patient treated with tofacitinib. Every receptor here comes from a human donor with alopecia areata.

The rearrangement links TRBV30 to TRBJ1-4, with a tentative D call TRBD1 (5 bases). The CDR3 runs 14 residues. The V and J ends lost 0 bases and 5 bases respectively, with 10 bases between them. CDR1 is GTSNPN and CDR2 is SVGIG in the germline V gene (reference sequence). This chain's CDR3 is CAWSVGGSNEKLFF. The CDR3 DNA sequence: TGTGCCTGGAGTGTGGGGGGGAGCAATGAAAAACTGTTTTTT.

This clone turned up a few times. The CDR3 nucleotides read TGTGCCAGCAGCCAGACCAGACAGGGGAATCCCTCCTACAATGAGCAGTTCTTC. Encoded protein: CASSQTRQGNPSYNEQFF. The rearrangement links TRBV7-2 to TRBJ2-1, with 8 bases matching TRBD1. CDR1 and CDR2 (germline): SGHTA, FQGNSA. This CDR3 has 18 residues. The V gene end was trimmed by 5 bases and the J gene end by 0 bases; junction bases not matched to a gene: 12.

The CDR3 spells CATSRGGTGGADGYTF. CDR3 sequence (DNA): TGTGCCACCAGCAGAGGAGGGACAGGGGGCGCGGATGGCTACACCTTC. The chain has TRBV15 and TRBJ1-2, with 12 bases that match TRBD1. The CDR3 sequence is 16 residues long. The V and J ends lost 1 base and 6 bases, in that order; junction bases with no gene match: 6. The V gene's germline CDR1 is LNHNV and CDR2 YYDKDF (reference sequence).

About this clone itself: Other DNA sequences in the sample encode the same CDR3. The V gene is TRBV5-1, the J gene TRBJ2-5, with TRBD1 as a possible D gene (6 bases). The V end lost 4 bases, the J end lost 0 bases, and 10 bases lay between the germline ends. The CDR3 has 14 residues. Germline CDR1 reads SGHRS; CDR2 reads YFSETQ. The CDR3 coding sequence is TGCGCCAGCAGCACCGGGACAAACCAAGAGACCCAGTACTTC. Translation gives CASSTGTNQETQYF.

This chain uses TRBV5-6 with TRBJ2-3; no definite D call. Germline loops: CDR1 SGHDT, CDR2 YYEEEE. The CDR3 runs to 13 residues. Trimming removed 4 bases at V and 2 bases at J, with 8 bases between. In DNA form, the CDR3 reads TGTGCCAGCAGCCCGGGCCACACAGATACGCAGTATTTT. Its translation is CASSPGHTDTQYF.